These T cell receptor beta chains were read from a single sample in a study of blood T cell repertoires in COVID-19. The repertoire was sequenced with immunoSEQ multiplex PCR; TCRdb's copy has only in-frame clones and lacks some. The sample records around 130,000 clones, roughly 80% being singletons. The sample consisted of peripheral blood. The receptors were sampled from a woman between 55 and 75 years old with acute or convalescent COVID-19. CDR3s include the opening cysteine and the closing phenylalanine or tryptophan. D genes are given only for firm matches. Clone size is not always given. Where it is, it says once, few, many or a class for expanded clones.

V gene	J gene	clone size	D gene	CDR3 protein	CDR3 DNA
TRBV27	TRBJ2-7	once	NA	CASSFGRSYEQYF	TGTGCCAGCAGTTTTGGCAGGTCCTACGAGCAGTACTTC
TRBV27	TRBJ2-3	NA	TRBD2	CASSPVSSSGGALAQYF	TGTGCCAGCAGCCCTGTTTCCTCTAGCGGGGGGGCCCTAGCGCAGTATTTT
TRBV6-5	TRBJ1-5	NA	NA	CASSSGEGGQPQHF	TGTGCCAGCAGTTCGGGGGAGGGGGGTCAGCCCCAGCATTTT
TRBV4-1	TRBJ1-4	NA	NA	CASSQKLGGQLNEKLFF	TGCGCCAGCAGCCAAAAATTAGGTGGACAGCTTAATGAAAAACTGTTTTTT
TRBV20-1	TRBJ2-3	NA	NA	CSASRSPSRTDTQYF	TGCAGTGCTAGTCGTTCCCCTTCCCGCACAGATACGCAGTATTTT
TRBV2	TRBJ1-2	NA	NA	CASSAFQEDYGYTF	TGTGCCAGCAGCGCATTTCAGGAAGATTATGGCTACACCTTC
TRBV11-2	TRBJ2-3	NA	TRBD2	CASSLAPLSWRGNTDTQYF	TGTGCCAGCAGCTTAGCTCCCCTCTCTTGGCGGGGGAACACAGATACGCAGTATTTT
TRBV29-1	TRBJ2-3	NA	TRBD1	CSVRQGASTDTQYF	TGCAGCGTTCGACAGGGGGCTAGCACAGATACGCAGTATTTT
TRBV6-1	TRBJ2-2	NA	NA	CASGETRYTGELFF	TGTGCCAGCGGTGAAACGAGGTACACCGGGGAGCTGTTTTTT
TRBV7-9	TRBJ2-1	NA	NA	CASSHNSGNEQFF	TGTGCCAGCAGCCATAACAGCGGGAATGAGCAGTTCTTC
TRBV30	TRBJ1-1	NA	NA	CASSKPRSGRGFEAFF	TGTGCCTCCTCAAAACCACGCTCGGGCCGGGGATTTGAAGCTTTCTTT
TRBV29-1	TRBJ1-2	once	TRBD1	CSVTGTGLYGYTF	TGCAGCGTTACCGGGACAGGACTTTATGGCTACACCTTC
TRBV29-1	TRBJ1-2	once	NA	CSVGSGTGEYYGYTF	TGCAGCGTTGGAAGTGGGACGGGAGAGTACTATGGCTACACCTTC
TRBV7-8	TRBJ1-5	NA	NA	CASSFRTLDSNQPQHF	TGTGCCAGCAGCTTTCGGACACTTGATAGCAATCAGCCCCAGCATTTT
TRBV7-8	TRBJ2-5	NA	TRBD2	CASSILGGLAGIETQYF	TGTGCCAGCAGCATCCTCGGGGGACTAGCGGGGATCGAGACCCAGTACTTC